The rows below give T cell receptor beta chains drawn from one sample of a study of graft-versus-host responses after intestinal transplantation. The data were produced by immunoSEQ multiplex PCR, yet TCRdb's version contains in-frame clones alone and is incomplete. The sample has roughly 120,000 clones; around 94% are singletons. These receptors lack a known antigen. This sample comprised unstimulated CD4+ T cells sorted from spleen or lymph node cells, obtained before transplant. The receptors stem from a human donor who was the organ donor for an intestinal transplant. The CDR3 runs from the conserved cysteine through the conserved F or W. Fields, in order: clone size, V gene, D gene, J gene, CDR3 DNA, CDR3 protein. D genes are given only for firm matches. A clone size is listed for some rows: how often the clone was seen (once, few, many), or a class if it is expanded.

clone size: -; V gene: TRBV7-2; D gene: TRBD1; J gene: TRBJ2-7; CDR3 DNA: TGTGCCAGCAGCGGACCGGGACAGGGGGCATACGAGCAGTACTTC; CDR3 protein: CASSGPGQGAYEQYF
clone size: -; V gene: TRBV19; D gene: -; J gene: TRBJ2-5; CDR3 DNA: TGTGCCAGTAGTGATCACCAGGGACTTGGAGAGACCCAGTACTTC; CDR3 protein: CASSDHQGLGETQYF
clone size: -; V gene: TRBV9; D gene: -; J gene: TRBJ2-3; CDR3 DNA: TGTGCCAGCAGCGTATCGGAGGGAACAGATACGCAGTATTTT; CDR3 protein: CASSVSEGTDTQYF
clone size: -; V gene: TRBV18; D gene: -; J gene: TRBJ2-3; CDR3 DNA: TGTGCCAGCTCACCAGGGGGCAGGGCGAGCACAGATACGCAGTATTTT; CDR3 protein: CASSPGGRASTDTQYF
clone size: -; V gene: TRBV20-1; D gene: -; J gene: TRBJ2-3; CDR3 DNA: TGCAGTGTTCCGTCTGGGGCGCAGTATTTT; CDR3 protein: CSVPSGAQYF
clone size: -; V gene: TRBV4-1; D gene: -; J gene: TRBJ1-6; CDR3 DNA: TGCGCCAGCAGCCAAGGGATCGTTCGCTCCTATAATTCACCCCTCCACTTT; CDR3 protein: CASSQGIVRSYNSPLHF
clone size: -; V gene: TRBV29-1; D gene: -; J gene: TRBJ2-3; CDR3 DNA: TGCAGCGCAAAAAAGGGGGGAGGGCCCACAGATACGCAGTATTTT; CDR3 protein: CSAKKGGGPTDTQYF
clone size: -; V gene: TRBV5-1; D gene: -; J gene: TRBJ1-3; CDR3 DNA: TGCGCCAGCAGCTTGGCCACGGGTTCTGGAAACACCATATATTTT; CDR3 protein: CASSLATGSGNTIYF
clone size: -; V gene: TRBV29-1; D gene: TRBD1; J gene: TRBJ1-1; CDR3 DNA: TGCAGCGGCGGACAGGTCTTGAACACTGAAGCTTTCTTT; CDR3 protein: CSGGQVLNTEAFF
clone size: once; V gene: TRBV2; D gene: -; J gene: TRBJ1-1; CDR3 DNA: TGTGCCAGCAGTGGCAGGTCCACTGAAGCTTTCTTT; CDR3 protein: CASSGRSTEAFF
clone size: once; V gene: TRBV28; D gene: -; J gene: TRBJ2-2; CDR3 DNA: TGTGCCAGCAGTTTATTGGACAGTGACACCGGGGAGCTGTTTTTT; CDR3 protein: CASSLLDSDTGELFF
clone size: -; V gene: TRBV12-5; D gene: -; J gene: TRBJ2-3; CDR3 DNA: TGTGCTAGTGTCCCTGGGTCCCCAGCAGATACGCAGTATTTT; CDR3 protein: CASVPGSPADTQYF
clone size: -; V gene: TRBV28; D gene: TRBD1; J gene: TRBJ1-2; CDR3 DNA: TGTGCCAGCAGGATCGGGACAGCATATGGCTACACCTTC; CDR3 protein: CASRIGTAYGYTF
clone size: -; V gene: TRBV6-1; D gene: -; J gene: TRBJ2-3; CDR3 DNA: TGTGCCAGCAGTGAAGCGCTTAATTTGGACAGTCTTGAGTATTTT; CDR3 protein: CASSEALNLDSLEYF
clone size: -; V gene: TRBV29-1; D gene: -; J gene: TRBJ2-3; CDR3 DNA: TGCAGCGCCCGACAGTCCACAGATACGCAGTATTTT; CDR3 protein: CSARQSTDTQYF
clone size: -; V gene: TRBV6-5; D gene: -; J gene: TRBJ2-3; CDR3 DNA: TGTGCCAGCAGTTACTCGACTGCCCCCAATACGCAGTATTTT; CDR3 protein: CASSYSTAPNTQYF
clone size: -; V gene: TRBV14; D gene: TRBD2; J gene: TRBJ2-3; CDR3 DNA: TGTGCCAGCAGCCAAGTTAGACTAGCGGGACCAGATACGCAGTATTTT; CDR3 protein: CASSQVRLAGPDTQYF
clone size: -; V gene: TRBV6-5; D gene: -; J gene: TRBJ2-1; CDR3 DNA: TGTGCCAGCAGTTACCAAGGGGTTACCTACAATGAGCAGTTCTTC; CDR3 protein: CASSYQGVTYNEQFF
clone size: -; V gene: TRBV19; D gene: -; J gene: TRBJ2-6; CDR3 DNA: TGTGCCAGTAGCGACCGGGCCCCATCCCTCTCTGGGGCCAACGTCCTGACTTTC; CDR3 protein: CASSDRAPSLSGANVLTF
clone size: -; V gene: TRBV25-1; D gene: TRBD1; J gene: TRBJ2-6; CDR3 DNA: TGTGCCAGCAGTCGGGGACAGGGGGTAACCTCTGGGGCCAACGTCCTGACTTTC; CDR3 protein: CASSRGQGVTSGANVLTF
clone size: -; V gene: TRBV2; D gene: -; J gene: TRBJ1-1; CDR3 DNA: TGTGCCAGCAGTGAGTCGGCAGGGTTCAACACTGAAGCTTTCTTT; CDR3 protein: CASSESAGFNTEAFF
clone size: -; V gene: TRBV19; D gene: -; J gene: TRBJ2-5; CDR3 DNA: TGTGCCAGTAGTATGGGTGGACAAGAGACCCAGTACTTC; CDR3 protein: CASSMGGQETQYF
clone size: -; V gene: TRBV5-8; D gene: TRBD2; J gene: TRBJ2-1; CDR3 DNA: TGTGCCAGCAGCCCAGGACTAGCGGGAGGCTTTGGGCAGTTCTTC; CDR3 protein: CASSPGLAGGFGQFF
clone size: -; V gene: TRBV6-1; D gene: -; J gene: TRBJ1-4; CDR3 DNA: TGTGCCAGCAGTGAAATGGCGACAGTGGAAAAACTGTTTTTT; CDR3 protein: CASSEMATVEKLFF
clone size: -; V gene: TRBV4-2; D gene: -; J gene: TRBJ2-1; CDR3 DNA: TGTGCCAGCAGCCAAGTGGACACCGAGAATGAGCAGTTCTTC; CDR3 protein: CASSQVDTENEQFF
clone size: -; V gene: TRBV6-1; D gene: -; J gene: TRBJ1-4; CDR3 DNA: TGTGCCAGCAGTGAATGGACAGCCGATAATGAAAAACTGTTTTTT; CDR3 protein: CASSEWTADNEKLFF